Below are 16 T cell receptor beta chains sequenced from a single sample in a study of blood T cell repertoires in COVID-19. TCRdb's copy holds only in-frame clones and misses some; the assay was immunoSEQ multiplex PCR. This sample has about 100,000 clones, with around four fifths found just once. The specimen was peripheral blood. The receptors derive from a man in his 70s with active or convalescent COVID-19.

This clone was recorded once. The CDR3 loop is CAWSALYIYNEQFF. The CDR3 DNA reads TGTGCCTGGAGTGCCCTTTATATCTACAATGAGCAGTTCTTC. The chain links TRBV30 to TRBJ2-1; D unresolved. Germline V gene sequence: CDR1 GTSNPN, CDR2 SVGIG (reference sequence). The CDR3 spans 14 residues. Trimming left V 1 base short and J 3 bases short, with 10 bases between.

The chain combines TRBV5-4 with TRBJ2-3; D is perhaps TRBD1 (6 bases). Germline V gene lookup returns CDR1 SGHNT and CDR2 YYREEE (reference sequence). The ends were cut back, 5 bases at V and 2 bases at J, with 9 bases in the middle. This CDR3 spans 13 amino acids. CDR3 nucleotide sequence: TGTGCCAGCAGAGGGACAATCACAGATACGCAGTATTTT. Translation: CASRGTITDTQYF.

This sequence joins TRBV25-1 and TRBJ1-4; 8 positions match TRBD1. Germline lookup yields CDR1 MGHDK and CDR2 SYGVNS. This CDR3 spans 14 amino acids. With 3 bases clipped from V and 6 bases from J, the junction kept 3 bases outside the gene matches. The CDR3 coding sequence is TGTGCCAGCAGTGACGGACAGGGTTATGAAAAACTGTTTTTT. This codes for CASSDGQGYEKLFF.

The CDR3 DNA is TGCGCCAGCAGCTCGCTGGCGGGTACCCTCAATGAGCAGTTCTTC. Translating it yields CASSSLAGTLNEQFF. This chain connects TRBV5-1 to TRBJ2-1, with a possible D match to TRBD2 (5 bases). The CDR3 sequence is 15 residues long. Germline V CDR1 and CDR2: SGHRS, YFSETQ. Trimming left V 3 bases short and J 6 bases short, with 16 bases between.

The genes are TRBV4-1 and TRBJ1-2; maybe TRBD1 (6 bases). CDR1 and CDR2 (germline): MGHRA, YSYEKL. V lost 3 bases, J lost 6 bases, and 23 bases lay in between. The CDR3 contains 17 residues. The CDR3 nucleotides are TGCGCCAGCAGCCATGTCCTGTGGGTCCGGGACACGAATGGCTACACCTTC. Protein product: CASSHVLWVRDTNGYTF.

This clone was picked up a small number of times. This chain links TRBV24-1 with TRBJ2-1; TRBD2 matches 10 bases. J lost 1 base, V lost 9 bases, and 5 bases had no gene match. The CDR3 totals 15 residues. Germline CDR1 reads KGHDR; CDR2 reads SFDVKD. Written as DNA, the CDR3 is TGTGCCACCCAAAGCGGGAGGGTTTCCTACAATGAGCAGTTCTTC. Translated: CATQSGRVSYNEQFF.

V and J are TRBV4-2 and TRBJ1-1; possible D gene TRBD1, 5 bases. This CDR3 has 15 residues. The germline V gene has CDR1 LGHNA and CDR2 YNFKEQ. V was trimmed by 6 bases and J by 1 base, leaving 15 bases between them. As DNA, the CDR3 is TGTGCCAGCAGAAACACGGGACTCTCGAACACTGAAGCTTTCTTT. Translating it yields CASRNTGLSNTEAFF.

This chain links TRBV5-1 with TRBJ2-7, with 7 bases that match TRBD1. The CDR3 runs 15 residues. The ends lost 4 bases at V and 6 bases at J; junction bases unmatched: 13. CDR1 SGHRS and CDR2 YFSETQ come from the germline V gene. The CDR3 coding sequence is TGCGCCAGCAGCCCTGGAGGTGTTCGGGACAGCGAGCAGTACTTC. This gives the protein CASSPGGVRDSEQYF.

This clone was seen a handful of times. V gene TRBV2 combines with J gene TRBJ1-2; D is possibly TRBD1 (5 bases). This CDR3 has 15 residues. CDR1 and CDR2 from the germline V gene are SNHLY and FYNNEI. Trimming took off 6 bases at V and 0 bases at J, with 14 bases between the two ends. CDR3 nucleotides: TGTGCCAGCAGAACAGTAGGGGTCTCTAACTATGGCTACACCTTC. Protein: CASRTVGVSNYGYTF.

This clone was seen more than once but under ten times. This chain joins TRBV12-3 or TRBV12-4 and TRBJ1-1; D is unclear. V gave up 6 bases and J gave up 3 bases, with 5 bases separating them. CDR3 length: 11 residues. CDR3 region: CASRIDTEAFF. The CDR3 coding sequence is TGTGCCAGCAGAATAGACACTGAAGCTTTCTTT.

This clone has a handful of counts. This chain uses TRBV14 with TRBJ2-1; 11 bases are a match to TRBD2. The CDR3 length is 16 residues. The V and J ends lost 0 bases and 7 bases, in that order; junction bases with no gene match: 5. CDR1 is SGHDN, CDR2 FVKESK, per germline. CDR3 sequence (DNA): TGTGCCAGCAGCCAAGATTGGCTAGCGGGAGGAAATGAGCAGTTCTTC. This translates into CASSQDWLAGGNEQFF.

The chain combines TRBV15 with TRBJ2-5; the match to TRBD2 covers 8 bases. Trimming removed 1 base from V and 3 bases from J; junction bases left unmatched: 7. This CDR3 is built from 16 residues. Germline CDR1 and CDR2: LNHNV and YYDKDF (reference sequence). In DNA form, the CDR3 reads TGTGCCACCAGCAGAGGCGGGACTAGTGATGAAGAGACCCAGTACTTC. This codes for CATSRGGTSDEETQYF.

The CDR3 loop is CASSYQGTSGGPYYEQYF. The CDR3 coding sequence is TGTGCCAGCAGTTACCAGGGGACTAGCGGCGGCCCTTACTACGAGCAGTACTTC. The chain uses TRBV6-2 or TRBV6-3 and TRBJ2-7; the match to TRBD2 covers 11 bases. After removal of 2 bases from V and 3 bases from J, the junction contained 12 bases not matched to a gene. The germline gives CDR1 MNHEY, CDR2 SVGEGT. This CDR3 spans 18 amino acids.

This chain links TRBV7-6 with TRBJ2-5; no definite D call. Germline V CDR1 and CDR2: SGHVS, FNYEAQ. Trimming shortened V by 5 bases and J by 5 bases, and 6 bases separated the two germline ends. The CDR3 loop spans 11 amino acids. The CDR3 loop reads CASSPVETQYF. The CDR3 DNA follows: TGTGCCAGCAGCCCCGTGGAGACCCAGTACTTC.

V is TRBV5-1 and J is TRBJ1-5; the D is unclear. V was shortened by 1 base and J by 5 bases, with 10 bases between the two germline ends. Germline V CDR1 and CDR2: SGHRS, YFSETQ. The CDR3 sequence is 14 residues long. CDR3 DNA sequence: TGCGCCAGCAGCTTGTTAACAGACGATCAGCCCCAGCATTTT. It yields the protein CASSLLTDDQPQHF.

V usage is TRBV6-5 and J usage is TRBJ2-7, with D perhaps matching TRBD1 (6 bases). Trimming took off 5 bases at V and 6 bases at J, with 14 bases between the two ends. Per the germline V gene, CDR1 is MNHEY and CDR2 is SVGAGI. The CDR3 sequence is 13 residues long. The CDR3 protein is CASSLPGVGEQYF. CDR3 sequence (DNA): TGTGCCAGCAGTCTCCCAGGGGTAGGCGAGCAGTACTTC.